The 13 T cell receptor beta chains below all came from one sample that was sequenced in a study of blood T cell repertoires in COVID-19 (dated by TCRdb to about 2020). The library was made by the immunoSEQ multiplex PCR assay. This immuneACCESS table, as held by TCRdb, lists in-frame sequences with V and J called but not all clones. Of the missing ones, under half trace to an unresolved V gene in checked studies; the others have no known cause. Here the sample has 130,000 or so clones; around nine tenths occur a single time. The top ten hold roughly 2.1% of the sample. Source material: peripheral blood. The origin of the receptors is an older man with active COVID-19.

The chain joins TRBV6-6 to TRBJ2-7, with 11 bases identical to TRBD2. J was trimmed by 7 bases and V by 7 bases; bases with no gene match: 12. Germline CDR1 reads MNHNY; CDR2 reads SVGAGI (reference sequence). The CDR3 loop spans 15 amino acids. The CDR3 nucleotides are TGTGCCAGCACCCCACTAGCGGGAGAGGCGGGGGAGCAGTACTTC. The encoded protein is CASTPLAGEAGEQYF.

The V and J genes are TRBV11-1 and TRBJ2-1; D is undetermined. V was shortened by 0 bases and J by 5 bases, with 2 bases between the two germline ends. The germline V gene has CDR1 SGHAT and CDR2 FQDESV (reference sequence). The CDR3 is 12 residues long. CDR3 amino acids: CASSLANNEQFF. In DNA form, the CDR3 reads TGTGCCAGCAGCTTAGCCAACAATGAGCAGTTCTTC.

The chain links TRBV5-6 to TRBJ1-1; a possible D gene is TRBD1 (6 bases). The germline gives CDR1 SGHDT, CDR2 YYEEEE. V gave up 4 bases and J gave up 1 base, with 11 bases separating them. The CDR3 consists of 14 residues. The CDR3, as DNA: TGTGCCAGCAGCCTGACAGGCGGGAACACTGAAGCTTTCTTT. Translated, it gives CASSLTGGNTEAFF.

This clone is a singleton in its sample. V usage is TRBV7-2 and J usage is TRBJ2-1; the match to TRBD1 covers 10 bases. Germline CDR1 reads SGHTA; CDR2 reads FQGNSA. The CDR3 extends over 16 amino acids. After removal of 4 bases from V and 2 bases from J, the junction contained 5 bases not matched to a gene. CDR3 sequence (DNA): TGTGCCAGCAGCTCAAGACAGGGGGCGACCTACAATGAGCAGTTCTTC. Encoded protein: CASSSRQGATYNEQFF.

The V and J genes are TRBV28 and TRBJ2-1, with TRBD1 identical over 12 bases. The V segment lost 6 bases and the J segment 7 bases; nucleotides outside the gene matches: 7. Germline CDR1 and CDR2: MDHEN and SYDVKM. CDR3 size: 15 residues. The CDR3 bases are TGTGCCAGCAGGCAACCGGGACAGGGGGCTAATGAGCAGTTCTTC. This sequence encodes CASRQPGQGANEQFF.

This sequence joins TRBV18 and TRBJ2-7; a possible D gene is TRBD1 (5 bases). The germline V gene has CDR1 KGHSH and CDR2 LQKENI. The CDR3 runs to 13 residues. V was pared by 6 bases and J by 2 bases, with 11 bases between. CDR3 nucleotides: TGTGCCAGCTCCAAGACGGACACCTACGAGCAGTACTTC. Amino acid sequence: CASSKTDTYEQYF. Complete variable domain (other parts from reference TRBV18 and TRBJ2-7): NAGVMQNPRHLVRRRGQEARLRCSPMKGHSHVYWYRQLPEEGLKFMVYLQKENIIDESGMPKERFSAEFPKEGPSILRIQQVVRGDSAAYFCASSKTDTYEQYFGPGTRLTVT.

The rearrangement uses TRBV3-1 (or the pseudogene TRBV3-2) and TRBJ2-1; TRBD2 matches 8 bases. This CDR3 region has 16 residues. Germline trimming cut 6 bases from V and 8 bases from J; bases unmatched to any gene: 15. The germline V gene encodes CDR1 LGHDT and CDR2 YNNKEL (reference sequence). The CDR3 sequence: CASSPIGTRNLDEQFF. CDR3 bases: TGTGCCAGCAGTCCGATTGGGACTAGAAATTTAGATGAGCAGTTCTTC.

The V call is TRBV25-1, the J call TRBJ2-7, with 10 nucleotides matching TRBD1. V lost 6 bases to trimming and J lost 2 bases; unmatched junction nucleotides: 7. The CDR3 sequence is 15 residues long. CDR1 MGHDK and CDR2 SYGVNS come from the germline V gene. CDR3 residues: CASSETGTGAYEQYF. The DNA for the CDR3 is TGTGCCAGCAGCGAGACTGGGACAGGGGCCTACGAGCAGTACTTC.

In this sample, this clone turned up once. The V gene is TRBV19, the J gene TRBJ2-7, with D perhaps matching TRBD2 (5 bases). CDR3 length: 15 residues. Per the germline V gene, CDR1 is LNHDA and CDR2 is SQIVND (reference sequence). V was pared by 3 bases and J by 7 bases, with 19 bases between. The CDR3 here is CASSMARVRGVEQYF. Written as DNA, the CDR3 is TGTGCCAGTAGTATGGCCCGGGTCCGGGGAGTGGAGCAGTACTTC. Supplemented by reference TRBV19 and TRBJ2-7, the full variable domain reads DGGITQSPKYLFRKEGQNVTLSCEQNLNHDAMYWYRQDPGQGLRLIYYSQIVNDFQKGDIAEGYSVSREKKESFPLTVTSAQKNPTAFYLCASSMARVRGVEQYFGPGTRLTVT.

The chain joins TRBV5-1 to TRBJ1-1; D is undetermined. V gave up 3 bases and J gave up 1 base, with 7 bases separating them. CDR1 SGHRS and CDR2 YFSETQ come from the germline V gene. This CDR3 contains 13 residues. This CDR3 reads CASSSTENTEAFF. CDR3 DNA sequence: TGCGCCAGCAGCTCCACAGAGAACACTGAAGCTTTCTTT.

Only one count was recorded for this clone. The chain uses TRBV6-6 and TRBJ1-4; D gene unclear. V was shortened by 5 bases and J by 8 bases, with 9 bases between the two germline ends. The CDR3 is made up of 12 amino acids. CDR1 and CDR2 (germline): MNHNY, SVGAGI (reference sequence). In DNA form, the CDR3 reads TGTGCCAGCAGTGGCCAGAAAGAAAAACTGTTTTTT. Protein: CASSGQKEKLFF.

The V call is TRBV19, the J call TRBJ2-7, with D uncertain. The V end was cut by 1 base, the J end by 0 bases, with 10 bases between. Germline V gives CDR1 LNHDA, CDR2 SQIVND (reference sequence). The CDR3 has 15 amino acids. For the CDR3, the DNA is TGTGCCAGTAGTATAGCAAGAGAACTCTCCTACGAGCAGTACTTC. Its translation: CASSIARELSYEQYF. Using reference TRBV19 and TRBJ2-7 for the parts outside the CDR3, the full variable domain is DGGITQSPKYLFRKEGQNVTLSCEQNLNHDAMYWYRQDPGQGLRLIYYSQIVNDFQKGDIAEGYSVSREKKESFPLTVTSAQKNPTAFYLCASSIARELSYEQYFGPGTRLTVT.

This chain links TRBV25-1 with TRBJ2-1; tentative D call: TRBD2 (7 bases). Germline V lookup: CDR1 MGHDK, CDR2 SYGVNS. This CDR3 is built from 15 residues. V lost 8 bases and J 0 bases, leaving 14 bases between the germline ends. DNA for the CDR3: TGTGCCAGCGAAGGGGGAGGGAGCTCCTACAATGAGCAGTTCTTC. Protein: CASEGGGSSYNEQFF.